This T cell receptor beta chain was observed in a study of shared clonotypes between healthy human individuals. Study-level results: Shared clonotypes across all four donors exceeded non-shared ones in generation probability.

This clone has just a few counts. Its antigen is not known. Method: immunoSEQ multiplex PCR; TCRdb's copy keeps in-frame clones and lacks some. The repertoire includes roughly 2.2 million clones, approximately 93% of them detected once, and 0.3% to 0.4% sits in the top ten. V lost 7 bases and J 4 bases, leaving 16 bases between the germline ends. CDR1 SEHNR and CDR2 FQNEAQ come from the germline V gene (reference sequence). The CDR3 sequence is 14 residues long. The sequence derives from a man aged 18 to 30 in good health. Some clones in this sample may be carry-over from other donors' samples. The J gene is TRBJ1-1, the V gene TRBV7-9; perhaps TRBD1 as D (6 bases). The sequencing input was naive CD4+ T cells from PBMCs. Subset noted: CD45RA+ positively selected. The CDR3 DNA follows: TGTGCCAGCACTGAACAGGGCGCTTTCACTGAAGCTTTCTTT. Translating it yields CASTEQGAFTEAFF.